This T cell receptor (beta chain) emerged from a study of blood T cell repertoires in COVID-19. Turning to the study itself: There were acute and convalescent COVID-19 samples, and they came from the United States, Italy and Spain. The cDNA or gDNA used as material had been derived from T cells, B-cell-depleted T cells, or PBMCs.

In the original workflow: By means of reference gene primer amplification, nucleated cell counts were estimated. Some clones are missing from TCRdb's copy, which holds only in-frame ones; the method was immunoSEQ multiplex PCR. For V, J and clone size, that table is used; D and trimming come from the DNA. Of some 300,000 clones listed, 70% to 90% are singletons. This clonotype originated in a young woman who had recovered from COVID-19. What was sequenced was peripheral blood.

The CDR3 loop is CASSLTSRGGLETQYF. The CDR3 coding sequence is TGTGCCAGCAGCCTCACTAGTCGGGGGGGGTTAGAGACCCAGTACTTC. The chain combines TRBV4-2 with TRBJ2-5; 8 bases are shared with TRBD2. CDR3 length: 16 residues. CDR1 and CDR2 (germline): LGHNA, YNFKEQ. The trim removed 4 bases at V and 4 bases at J, leaving 11 bases unmatched.